The present TCR beta chain was sequenced within a study of T cell responses to AZD1222 COVID-19 vaccine. As for the study in general: Analyses pooled second doses at about 4 or about 12 weeks.

This CDR3 region has 17 residues. General study points: Regions 160-218 and 743-854 dominated among vaccine-associated CD4 TCRs spanning spike. Per reports, nearly half of all spike-specific TCRs target regions that are unmutated in variants. Donors were largely white British and mainly female; clonal diversity was possibly underestimated.

This clone has only one observation. What it binds is not known. The protocol was immunoSEQ multiplex PCR, while the TCRdb copy is restricted to in-frame clones and leaves out a portion. Found here are 92,000 or so clones, roughly nine tenths of them singletons; the top ten hold about 25%. The clonotype was recovered from an adult in good health. Sample: peripheral blood, taken on day 0 of AZD1222 vaccination. This chain joins TRBV12-2 and TRBJ2-2; TRBD2, the table's D call, lacks a check against the DNA. TRBV12-2 is assigned pseudogene status. In nucleotides, the CDR3 is TGTGCAAGTCGCCCTCTCCTCGGGACTAGTACCACCGGGGAGCTGTTTTTT. Amino acid sequence: CASRPLLGTSTTGELFF.